This passage covers 3 T cell receptor beta chains from one sample sequenced in a study of T cells in tumors after PD-1 blockade. Measured with immunoSEQ multiplex PCR; TCRdb has only the in-frame clones, and not every one. The sample contains 50,000 to 75,000 clones, roughly 70% of which appear only once. This specimen was PBMCs, taken after anti-PD-1 treatment. Receptors were obtained from a human donor with basal cell carcinoma.

This clone was counted a few times. V gene TRBV6-5 combines with J gene TRBJ1-3, with 7 bases aligning to TRBD1. The CDR3 sequence is 15 residues long. Trimming removed 2 bases from V and 4 bases from J; junction bases left unmatched: 5. Germline V lookup: CDR1 MNHEY, CDR2 SVGAGI. CDR3 loop: CASSYPTGFGNTIYF. CDR3 coding DNA: TGTGCCAGCAGTTACCCGACAGGGTTCGGAAACACCATATATTTT.

The rearrangement uses TRBV10-2 and TRBJ2-5, with TRBD1 matching over 8 bases. The CDR3 totals 13 residues. Losses at the gene ends were 6 bases for V and 4 bases for J; bases not matched to a gene: 4. CDR1 WSHSY and CDR2 SAAADI come from the germline V gene. CDR3 in amino acids: CASSGDRRETQYF. The CDR3 DNA is TGCGCCAGCAGCGGGGACAGGCGAGAGACCCAGTACTTC.

V gene TRBV20-1 combines with J gene TRBJ2-3; no reliable D call. The CDR3 consists of 10 residues. V was trimmed by 3 bases and J by 2 bases, leaving 0 bases between them. CDR1 and CDR2 from the germline V gene are DFQATT and SNEGSKA (reference sequence). The CDR3 DNA is TGCAGTGCTAGCACAGATACGCAGTATTTT. Translated, it gives CSASTDTQYF.